A single T cell receptor (beta chain) is shown here with its context. What it binds is unknown. What was amplified from RNA transcripts were TCR beta CDR3 regions. Primed by the HTBI set, a first-round RT-PCR was run on the TCR CDR3. Using its own MiXCR run on the multiplex PCR reads, TCRdb lists one record per CDR3 protein. Here the sample spans roughly 660,000 distinct CDR3 sequences, about 18% being singletons. These data belong to a study of T cells in Graves' hyperthyroidism and ophthalmopathy. Study observations and caveats: Peripheral blood also featured most of the thyroid clonotypes expanded above 0.001.

The specimen sequenced was blood. This TCR was recovered from a man aged 50 to 60 with Graves' hyperthyroidism.

In DNA form, the CDR3 reads TGTGCCAGCAGCCTACACCAGGGCGCCGATGGTGGCTACACCTTC. It yields the protein CASSLHQGADGGYTF. The V call is TRBV7-9, the J call TRBJ1-2; D perhaps matches TRBD1 (5 bases). CDR3 length equals 15 residues. V lost 5 bases and J lost 7, with 20 bases in between. Germline V gives CDR1 SEHNR, CDR2 FQNEAQ (reference sequence).